The present entry profiles one TCR beta chain with its context. The antigen it binds to is not known. Base qualities are not at hand, and no much larger clone is one base apart. This sample was included in a study of T cell changes during pregnancy in multiple sclerosis (dated by TCRdb to the late 2010s). As for the study more broadly: The study looked at changes in the T cell repertoire across pregnancy in women with multiple sclerosis.

The library was generated by the immunoSEQ multiplex PCR assay. As stored in TCRdb, this immuneACCESS dataset retains in-frame rearrangements with V and J assigned. A fraction of the clones does not appear; measured against another copy, unresolved V genes explain less than half of the discrepancy, and the remainder lacks a known reason. Here the sample has around 70,000 clones; around nine tenths occur a single time. The ten largest clones add up to just under 2% of the sample. Its CDR3 holds 15 amino acids, cysteine through phenylalanine. Just CDR3 DNA is preserved here, 45 bases in frame from base 1. For CDR1 and CDR2, the germline V gene lists SGHRS and YFSETQ. Trimming removed 0 bases from V and 3 bases from J, leaving 9 bases between the germline ends.

The receptor was isolated from a female donor with multiple sclerosis, enrolled in a pregnancy study. Sequenced material: peripheral blood, taken in the second trimester of pregnancy. Here the chain combines TRBV5-1 and TRBJ1-4; a confident D gene designation cannot be given. The DNA is as follows: TGCGCCAGCAGCTTGGCCGTAGGAGCTAATGAAAAACTGTTTTTT. It is translated as CASSLAVGANEKLFF. Full variable domain (CDR3 extended with the reference TRBV5-1 and TRBJ1-4 proteins): KAGVTQTPRYLIKTRGQQVTLSCSPISGHRSVSWYQQTPGQGLQFLFEYFSETQRNKGNFPGRFSGRQFSNSRSEMNVSTLELGDSALYLCASSLAVGANEKLFFGSGTQLSVL.